Below are 32 T cell receptor beta chains sequenced from a single sample in a study of T cell repertoires in cytomegalovirus infection. TCRdb processed the reads anew with MiXCR; each CDR3 protein has one entry. Seen here are 150,000 to 200,000 distinct CDR3 sequences, approximately 19% observed once, and the top ten hold around 2.7%. Sequenced material: PBMCs. The receptors here all came from a human donor in good health (CMV status not recorded). Some clones in this sample may be carry-over from other donors' samples.

The chain recombines TRBV5-5 with TRBJ2-1; the D gene is possibly TRBD1 (6 bases). V lost 1 base to trimming and J lost 8 bases, with 10 bases between them. Per the germline V gene, CDR1 is SGHKS and CDR2 is YYEKEE (reference sequence). The CDR3 spans 13 residues. The CDR3 loop is CASSLRGGDEQFF. The CDR3, as DNA: TGTGCCAGCAGCTTGCGAGGGGGTGATGAGCAGTTCTTC.

This clonotype has ten or more counts. The rearrangement joins TRBV7-2 to TRBJ2-5; 10 positions match TRBD2. The length of the CDR3 is 15 residues. Trimming at V came to 3 bases and at J to 5 bases, leaving 6 bases not matched to a gene. CDR1 SGHTA and CDR2 FQGNSA come from the germline V gene. The CDR3 loop reads CASSFRTSGGETQYF. Here the CDR3 DNA reads TGTGCCAGCAGCTTCAGGACTAGCGGCGGGGAGACCCAGTACTTC.

This clonotype was detected ten times or more. This chain joins TRBV7-8 and TRBJ2-5; possible D gene TRBD1, 6 bases. The germline V gene has CDR1 SGHVS and CDR2 FQNEAQ. This CDR3 comprises 13 residues. Trimming stripped 5 bases from V and 4 bases from J, with 11 bases between. The chain's CDR3 is CASSLGQRETQYF. CDR3 DNA: TGTGCCAGCAGCCTGGGACAAAGAGAGACCCAGTACTTC.

This clonotype was seen a handful of times. This chain uses TRBV10-3 with TRBJ1-2; D may be TRBD1 (6 bases). The CDR3 is made up of 14 amino acids. The ends were cut back, 6 bases at V and 6 bases at J, with 17 bases in the middle. Germline values: CDR1 ENHRY, CDR2 SYGVKD. This chain's CDR3 is CAIREAGRQDGYTF. The CDR3 DNA reads as TGTGCCATCAGGGAAGCCGGGAGACAGGATGGCTACACCTTC.

This clonotype has a count of ten or more. This CDR3 reads CASSLPGRGRYNEQFF. The DNA for the CDR3 is TGTGCCAGCAGTTTGCCCGGCAGGGGACGCTACAATGAGCAGTTCTTC. The chain couples TRBV28 to TRBJ2-1; possible D gene TRBD1, 6 bases. This CDR3 is built from 16 residues. CDR1 and CDR2 from the germline V gene are MDHEN and SYDVKM. Trimming left V 3 bases short and J 3 bases short, with 15 bases between.

This clonotype has just a few counts. The DNA is omitted, as the CDR3 cannot be located on it reliably, and the CDR3 follows TCRdb's listing. This chain links TRBV19 with TRBJ2-1; TRBD1 is taken as the D call from the table, unchecked against the DNA. Including both end residues, the CDR3 is 14 amino acids long. CDR1 is LNHDA and CDR2 is SQIVND in the germline V gene (reference sequence). CDR3 region: CASSFFGAGNEQFF.

This clonotype was seen a single time. This may come from a read error, since a much larger clone is one base off. This chain connects TRBV7-3 to TRBJ2-1; TRBD2 aligns across 13 bases. Germline values: CDR1 SGHTA, CDR2 FQGTGA. The CDR3 extends over 15 amino acids. The CDR3 reads CTSSLLAGGGNEQFF. The CDR3 DNA reads TGTACCAGCAGCTTACTAGCGGGAGGGGGCAATGAGCAGTTCTTC.

This clonotype was seen more than once but under ten times. CDR3 protein: CASSTPPRLAVDTQYF. CDR3 in DNA: TGTGCCAGCAGCACCCCCCCGAGACTAGCGGTAGATACGCAGTATTTT. This chain joins TRBV5-5 and TRBJ2-3; 9 nucleotides match TRBD2. CDR1 is SGHKS and CDR2 is YYEKEE in the germline V gene (reference sequence). With V trimmed by 4 bases and J by 5 bases, 11 bases remained unmatched. There are 16 residues in the CDR3.

This clonotype has at least ten counts. The rearrangement links TRBV12-3 or TRBV12-4 to TRBJ2-6; D unresolved. CDR3 size: 13 residues. Trimming left V 2 bases short and J 4 bases short, with 3 bases between. The CDR3: CASSLLGANVLTF. DNA for the CDR3: TGTGCCAGCAGTTTACTAGGGGCCAACGTCCTGACTTTC.

Only a few counts were recorded for this clonotype. Here the CDR3 DNA reads TGTGCCAGCAGGGGGAGCTCCTATAATTCACCCCTCCACTTT. It is translated as CASRGSSYNSPLHF. This chain links TRBV2 with TRBJ1-6; D uncertain. The CDR3 contains 14 residues. Trimming took off 6 bases at V and 0 bases at J, with 6 bases between the two ends. Germline values: CDR1 SNHLY, CDR2 FYNNEI.

This clonotype showed up just a few times. The genes are TRBV12-5 and TRBJ2-2; 7 bases match TRBD2. Germline V lookup: CDR1 LGHNT, CDR2 FRNRAP. The CDR3 runs 17 residues. Losses at the gene ends were 0 bases for V and 2 bases for J; bases not matched to a gene: 6. Here the CDR3 reads CASGLVLREGNTGELFF. CDR3 sequence (DNA): TGTGCTAGTGGTTTGGTCCTGAGGGAGGGAAACACCGGGGAGCTGTTTTTT. Supplemented by reference TRBV12-5 and TRBJ2-2, the full variable domain reads DARVTQTPRHKVTEMGQEVTMRCQPILGHNTVFWYRQTMMQGLELLAYFRNRAPLDDSGMPKDRFSAEMPDATLATLKIQPSEPRDSAVYFCASGLVLREGNTGELFFGEGSRLTVL.

CDR3 amino acids: CSARDRTAGGVRNIQYF. CDR3 bases: TGCAGTGCTAGAGATAGAACAGCGGGGGGCGTGAGGAACATTCAGTACTTC. The chain uses TRBV20-1 and TRBJ2-4; TRBD2 matches at 9 bases. With V trimmed by 0 bases and J by 7 bases, 13 bases remained unmatched. The CDR3 runs 17 residues. In germline, CDR1 is DFQATT, CDR2 SNEGSKA (reference sequence).

The gene calls are TRBV11-2 and TRBJ2-5; 8 bases are a match to TRBD2. The V gene's germline CDR1 is SGHAT and CDR2 FQNNGV. V trimming: 4 bases; J trimming: 9 bases; junction bases outside the gene matches: 10. CDR3 length equals 14 residues. In DNA form, the CDR3 reads TGTGCCAGCAGCTCCAGCGTCGGGCGGGGGGCCCAGTACTTC. Residues: CASSSSVGRGAQYF.

The V call is TRBV6-5, the J call TRBJ1-2; tentative D call: TRBD1 (5 bases). The germline CDR1 and CDR2 sequences are MNHEY and SVGAGI. This CDR3 is built from 14 residues. Trimming left V 7 bases short and J 7 bases short, with 19 bases between. CDR3 region: CASTRWAGQSGYTF. The DNA for the CDR3 is TGTGCCAGCACCCGGTGGGCAGGGCAGAGTGGCTACACCTTC.

The rearrangement links TRBV6-2 or TRBV6-3 to TRBJ2-1; 8 bases map to TRBD2. V shed 5 bases, J shed 2 bases, and the junction held 8 bases outside the gene matches. The length of the CDR3 is 16 residues. In germline, CDR1 is MNHEY, CDR2 SVGEGT. The CDR3 here is CASSLLERGTYNEQFF. The CDR3 DNA reads as TGTGCCAGCAGTCTCCTCGAGCGGGGGACCTACAATGAGCAGTTCTTC.

The chain couples TRBV15 to TRBJ2-2; 7 nucleotides match TRBD1. This CDR3 is built from 15 residues. The germline gives CDR1 LNHNV, CDR2 YYDKDF (reference sequence). The J segment lost 4 bases and the V segment lost 7 bases, leaving 9 bases of the junction unmatched. The DNA of the CDR3 is TGTGCCACCACACTCGACAGGGTGTCCACCGGGGAGCTGTTTTTT. Translated, it gives CATTLDRVSTGELFF.

This clonotype was seen only a few times. The chain has TRBV7-9 and TRBJ2-1, with 7 bases identical to TRBD2. V lost 5 bases and J lost 8; bases outside the gene matches: 6. Germline loops: CDR1 SEHNR, CDR2 FQNEAQ (reference sequence). CDR3 size: 13 residues. The CDR3 here is CASSPGLGYEQFF. CDR3 DNA sequence: TGTGCCAGCAGCCCCGGACTAGGGTATGAGCAGTTCTTC.

At least ten counts were recorded for this clonotype. This chain connects TRBV19 to TRBJ1-1; D unresolved. This CDR3 region has 15 residues. Germline V gene data show CDR1 as LNHDA and CDR2 as SQIVND (reference sequence). The ends were cut back, 2 bases at V and 0 bases at J, with 10 bases in the middle. The CDR3: CASSILGRLNTEAFF. For the CDR3, the DNA is TGTGCCAGTAGTATACTCGGCAGACTGAACACTGAAGCTTTCTTT.

This clonotype has just a few counts. The chain carries TRBV6-5 and TRBJ1-1, with D possibly TRBD1 on 6 matching bases. V lost 7 bases to trimming and J lost 7 bases, with 19 bases between them. The CDR3 length is 14 residues. The germline CDR1 and CDR2 sequences are MNHEY and SVGAGI. CDR3 sequence reads: CASTKGGGGFEAFF. The CDR3 DNA reads TGTGCCAGCACCAAGGGAGGGGGGGGTTTTGAAGCTTTCTTT.

This sequence joins TRBV3-1 and TRBJ2-7; D uncertain. This CDR3 comprises 15 residues. The germline gives CDR1 LGHDT, CDR2 YNNKEL (reference sequence). Trimming cost V 2 bases and J 2 bases, with 13 bases left between them. The DNA for the CDR3 is TGTGCCAGCAGCCAAACCTCCAAGGGTCCCTACGAGCAGTACTTC. This encodes CASSQTSKGPYEQYF.

The CDR3 bases are TGTGCCAGCAGGGGGACAGGGTTCTACACCTTC. Its translation is CASRGTGFYTF. This chain connects TRBV6-6 to TRBJ1-2; 9 bases match TRBD1. Germline V CDR1 and CDR2: MNHNY, SVGAGI (reference sequence). Trimming removed 6 bases from V and 10 bases from J; junction bases left unmatched: 3. CDR3 length: 11 amino acids.

The chain is built from TRBV7-9 and TRBJ1-2; D call uncertain. Germline V gives CDR1 SEHNR, CDR2 FQNEAQ (reference sequence). The CDR3 sequence is 11 residues long. V lost 4 bases and J 7 bases, leaving 7 bases between the germline ends. CDR3 nucleotide sequence: TGTGCCAGCAGCTCCGTAGGTGGCTACACCTTC. Protein sequence: CASSSVGGYTF.

This clonotype has at least ten counts. This CDR3 reads CASGTSGRSALREQFF. The CDR3 nucleotides are TGCGCCAGCGGAACTAGCGGGAGGTCGGCTTTGCGTGAGCAGTTCTTC. V and J are TRBV5-1 and TRBJ2-1; 12 nucleotides align to TRBD2. V gave up 7 bases and J gave up 9 bases; unmatched junction bases: 14. The germline gives CDR1 SGHRS, CDR2 YFSETQ. The CDR3 loop spans 16 amino acids. The full variable domain, in which reference TRBV5-1 and TRBJ2-1 provide the parts outside the CDR3, is KAGVTQTPRYLIKTRGQQVTLSCSPISGHRSVSWYQQTPGQGLQFLFEYFSETQRNKGNFPGRFSGRQFSNSRSEMNVSTLELGDSALYLCASGTSGRSALREQFFGPGTRLTVL.

This clonotype occurred a few times. The rearrangement uses TRBV19 and TRBJ1-5; the D gene is possibly TRBD1 (6 bases). This CDR3 comprises 14 residues. From germline, CDR1 is LNHDA and CDR2 SQIVND (reference sequence). Trimming cost V 7 bases and J 1 base, with 11 bases left between them. The CDR3 here is CASKRGPSNQPQHF. The CDR3 region has the DNA TGTGCCAGTAAGCGGGGGCCGAGCAATCAGCCCCAGCATTTT. The complete variable domain, with remaining parts taken from reference TRBV19 and TRBJ1-5, reads DGGITQSPKYLFRKEGQNVTLSCEQNLNHDAMYWYRQDPGQGLRLIYYSQIVNDFQKGDIAEGYSVSREKKESFPLTVTSAQKNPTAFYLCASKRGPSNQPQHFGDGTRLSIL.

As DNA, the CDR3 is TGTGCCAGCAGCTTAGATTGGGCTGTTACCTACGAGCAGTACTTC. Protein sequence: CASSLDWAVTYEQYF. J is TRBJ2-7 and V is TRBV7-3; D ambiguous. The V end was cut by 2 bases, the J end by 2 bases, with 13 bases between. CDR1 and CDR2 from the germline V gene are SGHTA and FQGTGA. CDR3 length: 15 amino acids.

The table lists this clonotype with a few counts. V is TRBV11-1 and J is TRBJ2-1, with D tentatively TRBD1 (6 bases). The CDR3 has 16 amino acids. V shed 5 bases and J shed 4 bases, with 18 bases lying between them. Germline assignment: CDR1 SGHAT and CDR2 FQDESV (reference sequence). CDR3 protein: CASSRQADPAYNEQFF. CDR3 sequence (DNA): TGTGCCAGCAGCCGACAGGCGGACCCAGCTTACAATGAGCAGTTCTTC.

This clonotype was found many times. The rearrangement uses TRBV6-2 or TRBV6-3 and TRBJ2-1; tentatively, D is TRBD2 (5 bases). The CDR3 consists of 20 residues. V gave up 2 bases and J gave up 2 bases, with 25 bases separating them. The germline V gene has CDR1 MNHEY and CDR2 SVGEGT. Here the CDR3 reads CASSYIYNPHTGDPYNEQFF. DNA for the CDR3: TGTGCCAGCAGTTACATTTACAACCCTCATACCGGGGATCCCTACAATGAGCAGTTCTTC.

The chain is built from TRBV5-6 and TRBJ2-3; 12 positions agree with TRBD2. This CDR3 has 20 residues. J lost 2 bases, V lost 4 bases, and 17 bases had no gene match. From germline, CDR1 is SGHDT and CDR2 YYEEEE. CDR3 residues: CASSRSKTSGSWGSTDTQYF. The CDR3 DNA follows: TGTGCCAGCAGCCGGTCTAAGACTAGCGGGAGTTGGGGTTCCACAGATACGCAGTATTTT.

The sample holds a few counts of this clonotype. The chain employs TRBV12-3 or TRBV12-4 and TRBJ2-3; TRBD2 agrees at 7 bases. CDR3 length: 16 residues. With V trimmed by 6 bases and J by 10 bases, 19 bases remained unmatched. CDR3: CASSLGEGAGSFAQYF. DNA for the CDR3: TGTGCCAGCAGCCTAGGGGAGGGAGCAGGATCGTTCGCGCAGTATTTT.

This clonotype has a handful of counts. The V and J genes are TRBV20-1 and TRBJ1-5; D is unresolved. This CDR3 spans 15 amino acids. The ends were cut back, 4 bases at V and 0 bases at J, with 13 bases in the middle. Germline V gene lookup returns CDR1 DFQATT and CDR2 SNEGSKA (reference sequence). The CDR3 coding sequence is TGCAGTGCTATCAAACCCGGCAATAGCAATCAGCCCCAGCATTTT. Translation: CSAIKPGNSNQPQHF.

The chain has TRBV7-3 and TRBJ2-1, with 12 bases matching TRBD1. This CDR3 contains 13 residues. The junction had 2 bases not matched to a gene; V was cut back by 4 bases and J by 10 bases. CDR1 SGHTA and CDR2 FQGTGA come from the germline V gene. The CDR3 sequence: CASSSGTGGEQFF. The CDR3 DNA sequence: TGTGCCAGCAGCTCCGGGACAGGGGGCGAGCAGTTCTTC.

This clonotype was recorded many times. J is TRBJ2-1 and V is TRBV12-3 or TRBV12-4; 9 nucleotides agree with TRBD2. CDR3 length equals 15 residues. J lost 5 bases, V lost 3 bases, and 5 bases had no gene match. CDR3 DNA sequence: TGTGCCAGCAGTTTTGGGCTAGCGGGAAACAATGAGCAGTTCTTC. This gives the protein CASSFGLAGNNEQFF.